This T cell receptor beta chain was recovered during a study of blood T cell repertoires in COVID-19. The germline V gene has CDR1 GTSNPN and CDR2 SVGIG (reference sequence). The CDR3 totals 14 residues. V was cut by 4 bases and J by 7 bases, with 18 bases left in between. In the authors' workflow: Quantification of nucleated cells was approximated via reference gene primer amplification. TCRdb's table, derived via immunoSEQ multiplex PCR, lists solely in-frame clones and lacks some. The V and J calls and clone size are taken from that table; D and trimming were inferred from the DNA. Among some 100,000 clones, roughly 80% were seen once, and the ten largest hold approximately 4.5%.

The receptor's source is a man aged 60 to 69 with acute or convalescent COVID-19. The source material was peripheral blood. The rearrangement uses TRBV30 and TRBJ2-3, with D possibly TRBD1 on 6 matching bases. The CDR3 spells CAWNPPQGPNTQYF. In DNA, the CDR3 is TGTGCCTGGAATCCCCCCCAGGGGCCTAATACGCAGTATTTT.